Following are 19 T cell receptor beta chains from one sample sequenced in a study of T cell clonotyping in hematopoietic cell transplantation. The repertoire was sequenced with immunoSEQ multiplex PCR; TCRdb's copy has only in-frame clones and lacks some. The table shows more than 25,000 clones, with 80% to 95% occurring only once. This specimen was PBMCs, taken 100 days after allogeneic stem cell transplant. The source of these receptors is a female patient between 50 and 59 years old who had an allogeneic stem cell transplant from a related donor, so the T cells may come from the graft donor. Some clones in this sample may be carry-over from other donors' samples.

The chain employs TRBV6-5 and TRBJ2-2; D remains unclear. Trimming stripped 2 bases from V and 6 bases from J, with 4 bases between. The CDR3 covers 12 residues. Germline assignment: CDR1 MNHEY and CDR2 SVGAGI. CDR3 nucleotide sequence: TGTGCCAGCAGTTACGGACCCGGGGAGCTGTTTTTT. Residues: CASSYGPGELFF.

This clone occurred once. The V call is TRBV6-6, the J call TRBJ1-1; D possibly corresponds to TRBD1 (5 bases). The CDR3 covers 14 residues. Between the trimmed V and J ends, which lost 2 bases and 4 bases, there was a span of 11 bases. The germline V gene encodes CDR1 MNHNY and CDR2 SVGAGI (reference sequence). CDR3 nucleotides: TGTGCCAGCAGTTACCGGGGGGGGATCACTGAAGCTTTCTTT. Its protein is CASSYRGGITEAFF.

This clone occurred once. J is TRBJ2-7 and V is TRBV4-1, with a possible D match to TRBD1 (6 bases). The CDR3 runs 15 residues. With 1 base removed from V and 0 bases from J, the gap between germline ends came to 10 bases. CDR1 and CDR2 from the germline V gene are MGHRA and YSYEKL. The CDR3 DNA is TGCGCCAGCAGCCAAGCGTGGGACAACTCCTACGAGCAGTACTTC. Translation: CASSQAWDNSYEQYF.

This chain uses TRBV25-1 with TRBJ2-7; 8 bases map to TRBD1. Losses at the gene ends were 2 bases for V and 7 bases for J; bases not matched to a gene: 4. Germline V gene lookup returns CDR1 MGHDK and CDR2 SYGVNS. The CDR3 runs to 13 residues. CDR3 region: CASSEQGAEEQYF. CDR3 nucleotides: TGTGCCAGCAGTGAACAGGGGGCAGAGGAGCAGTACTTC.

This clone was seen once. This chain links TRBV6-5 with TRBJ1-3; the D is unclear. Germline V gene sequence: CDR1 MNHEY, CDR2 SVGAGI. Trimming pared 2 bases from V and 4 bases from J, leaving 6 bases between. The length of the CDR3 is 13 residues. CDR3 amino acids: CASSYRVGNTIYF. The CDR3 DNA reads as TGTGCCAGCAGTTACAGGGTCGGAAACACCATATATTTT.

This clone was detected only a few times. The chain has TRBV9 and TRBJ2-1; maybe TRBD2 (6 bases). Trimming cost V 5 bases and J 4 bases, with 19 bases left between them. The germline gives CDR1 SGDLS, CDR2 YYNGEE. The CDR3 length is 16 residues. Here the CDR3 DNA reads TGTGCCAGCAGAACTGGGCCTCCCGGGGGATACAATGAGCAGTTCTTC. Protein: CASRTGPPGGYNEQFF. The whole variable domain, filled in from reference TRBV9 and TRBJ2-1, reads DSGVTQTPKHLITATGQRVTLRCSPRSGDLSVYWYQQSLDQGLQFLIQYYNGEERAKGNILERFSAQQFPDLHSELNLSSLELGDSALYFCASRTGPPGGYNEQFFGPGTRLTVL.

The V call is TRBV28, the J call TRBJ1-2, with D possibly matching TRBD1 (5 bases). The ends were cut back, 6 bases at V and 4 bases at J, with 15 bases in the middle. The CDR3 extends over 14 amino acids. Germline-derived CDR1 and CDR2 are MDHEN and SYDVKM. CDR3 in DNA: TGTGCCAGCAGCGACCCCGACAGACTCTATGGCTACACCTTC. This sequence encodes CASSDPDRLYGYTF.

The V gene is TRBV5-1, the J gene TRBJ2-1; D possibly corresponds to TRBD2 (5 bases). Per germline, CDR1 SGHRS and CDR2 YFSETQ. CDR3 size: 16 residues. V was shortened by 4 bases and J by 0 bases, with 14 bases between the two germline ends. CDR3 protein: CASSGAEGFSYNEQFF. In DNA, the CDR3 is TGCGCCAGCAGCGGTGCTGAGGGATTCTCCTACAATGAGCAGTTCTTC. The full variable domain, in which reference TRBV5-1 and TRBJ2-1 provide the parts outside the CDR3, is KAGVTQTPRYLIKTRGQQVTLSCSPISGHRSVSWYQQTPGQGLQFLFEYFSETQRNKGNFPGRFSGRQFSNSRSEMNVSTLELGDSALYLCASSGAEGFSYNEQFFGPGTRLTVL.

The V and J genes are TRBV6-5 and TRBJ2-2, with 8 bases aligning to TRBD2. V trimming: 4 bases; J trimming: 0 bases; junction bases outside the gene matches: 4. The germline V gene has CDR1 MNHEY and CDR2 SVGAGI. The CDR3 contains 16 residues. CDR3 coding DNA: TGTGCCAGCAGTTTACCCGGGGGGGCGAACACCGGGGAGCTGTTTTTT. Amino acid sequence: CASSLPGGANTGELFF.

The rearrangement uses TRBV10-3 and TRBJ2-1; D might be TRBD1 (6 bases). Germline CDR1 is ENHRY and CDR2 is SYGVKD. The CDR3 totals 16 residues. Trimming took 10 bases from V and 0 from J, leaving 19 bases between them. This CDR3 reads CATSLSDRSSYNEQFF. The CDR3 DNA reads TGTGCCACCTCATTAAGCGACAGGAGCTCCTACAATGAGCAGTTCTTC.

Notes on this clone: Mismatch with germline at one junction end may stem from a read error. This chain uses TRBV7-2 with TRBJ2-3; 9 nucleotides align to TRBD2. The germline V gene encodes CDR1 SGHTA and CDR2 FQGNSA. This CDR3 region has 15 residues. For the CDR3, the DNA is TGTGCCAGCAGTTTAGGCGGGGGGGCCACAGATACGCAGTATTTT. Amino acid sequence: CASSLGGGATDTQYF.

This chain joins TRBV7-2 and TRBJ1-2; a weak D match, TRBD1 (5 bases). This CDR3 contains 15 residues. Trimming took off 2 bases at V and 4 bases at J, with 14 bases between the two ends. CDR1 and CDR2 from the germline V gene are SGHTA and FQGNSA. The CDR3 is CASSLNPAGSYGYTF. In DNA form, the CDR3 reads TGTGCCAGCAGCTTAAATCCCGCAGGGTCCTATGGCTACACCTTC.

The chain links TRBV29-1 to TRBJ1-1; tentatively, D is TRBD1 (5 bases). The V gene's germline CDR1 is SQVTM and CDR2 ANQGSEA. The CDR3 contains 13 residues. Trimming shortened V by 4 bases and J by 1 base, and 10 bases separated the two germline ends. The CDR3 DNA follows: TGCAGCGTTGGAGTGGGACCGAACACTGAAGCTTTCTTT. Translated: CSVGVGPNTEAFF. The full variable domain, in which reference TRBV29-1 and TRBJ1-1 provide the parts outside the CDR3, is SAVISQKPSRDICQRGTSLTIQCQVDSQVTMMFWYRQQPGQSLTLIATANQGSEATYESGFVIDKFPISRPNLTFSTLTVSNMSPEDSSIYLCSVGVGPNTEAFFGQGTRLTVV.

The chain joins TRBV19 to TRBJ2-5; 8 positions match TRBD2. CDR1 is LNHDA, CDR2 SQIVND, per germline (reference sequence). The length of the CDR3 is 14 residues. The junction had 4 bases not matched to a gene; V was cut back by 6 bases and J by 1 base. CDR3 sequence: CASRAGGPQETQYF. The CDR3 DNA follows: TGTGCCAGTAGGGCGGGGGGCCCCCAAGAGACCCAGTACTTC.

The chain uses TRBV2 and TRBJ2-7; 7 nucleotides agree with TRBD1. V lost 4 bases, J lost 2 bases, and 8 bases stayed unmatched. The CDR3 has 15 residues. The germline CDR1 and CDR2 sequences are SNHLY and FYNNEI. The CDR3 is CASSVRDSLPYEQYF. The CDR3 nucleotides read TGTGCCAGCAGTGTCAGGGACAGCCTCCCCTACGAGCAGTACTTC.

The chain employs TRBV5-1 and TRBJ2-7; TRBD2 agrees at 12 bases. The CDR3 consists of 15 residues. Per germline, CDR1 SGHRS and CDR2 YFSETQ. J gave up 7 bases and V 0 bases, and 5 bases lay outside the gene matches. The DNA of the CDR3 is TGCGCCAGCAGCTTGGTGGGACTAGCGGGTTATGAGCAGTACTTC. Residues: CASSLVGLAGYEQYF.

The chain recombines TRBV30 with TRBJ1-5; 8 bases match TRBD1. The trim removed 5 bases at V and 3 bases at J, leaving 3 bases unmatched. CDR3 length: 13 residues. Per germline, CDR1 GTSNPN and CDR2 SVGIG (reference sequence). In DNA form, the CDR3 reads TGTGCCTGGCAGGGGGCCCACAATCAGCCCCAGCATTTT. It specifies CAWQGAHNQPQHF. The whole variable domain, filled in from reference TRBV30 and TRBJ1-5, reads SQTIHQWPATLVQPVGSPLSLECTVEGTSNPNLYWYRQAAGRGLQLLFYSVGIGQISSEVPQNLSASRPQDRQFILSSKKLLLSDSGFYLCAWQGAHNQPQHFGDGTRLSIL.

This clone occurred once. This rearrangement joins TRBV28 to TRBJ1-6; D gene uncertain. The germline V gene has CDR1 MDHEN and CDR2 SYDVKM. The CDR3 length is 14 residues. V was cut by 6 bases and J by 0 bases, with 6 bases left in between. CDR3 residues: CASSGSSYNSPLHF. CDR3 in DNA: TGTGCCAGCAGCGGGAGCTCCTATAATTCACCCCTCCACTTT.

V and J are TRBV6-1 and TRBJ1-2; D not resolved. V was clipped by 1 base and J by 0 bases, with 9 bases between them. CDR1 is MNHNS, CDR2 SASEGT, per germline. This CDR3 is built from 15 residues. The CDR3 spells CASSEDPQPNYGYTF. In nucleotides, the CDR3 is TGTGCCAGCAGTGAAGATCCCCAGCCTAACTATGGCTACACCTTC.